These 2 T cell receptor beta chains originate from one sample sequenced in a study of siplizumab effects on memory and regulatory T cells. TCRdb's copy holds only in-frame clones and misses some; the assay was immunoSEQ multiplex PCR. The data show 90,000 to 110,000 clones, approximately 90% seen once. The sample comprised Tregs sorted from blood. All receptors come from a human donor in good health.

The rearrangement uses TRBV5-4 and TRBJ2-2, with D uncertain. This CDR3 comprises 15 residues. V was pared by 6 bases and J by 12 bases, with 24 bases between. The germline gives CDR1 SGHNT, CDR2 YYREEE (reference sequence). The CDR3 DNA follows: TGTGCCAGCAACTTAGGACGGGTCCCGAACCCTAAGCTGTTTTTT. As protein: CASNLGRVPNPKLFF.

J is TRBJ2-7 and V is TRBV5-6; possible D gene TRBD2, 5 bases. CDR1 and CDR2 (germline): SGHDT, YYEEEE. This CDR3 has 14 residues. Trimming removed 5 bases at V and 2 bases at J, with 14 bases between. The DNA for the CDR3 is TGTGCCAGCAGGGGAGTAGCCGACGCCTACGAGCAGTACTTC. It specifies CASRGVADAYEQYF.